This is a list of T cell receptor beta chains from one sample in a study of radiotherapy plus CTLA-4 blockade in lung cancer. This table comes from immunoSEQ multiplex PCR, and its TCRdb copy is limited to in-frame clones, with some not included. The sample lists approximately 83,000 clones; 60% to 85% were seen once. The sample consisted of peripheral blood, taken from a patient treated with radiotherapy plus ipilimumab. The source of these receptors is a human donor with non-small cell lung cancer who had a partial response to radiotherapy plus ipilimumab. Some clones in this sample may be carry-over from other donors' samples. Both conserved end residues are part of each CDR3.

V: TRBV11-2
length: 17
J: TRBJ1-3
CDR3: CASSQTLMAGSRNTIYF

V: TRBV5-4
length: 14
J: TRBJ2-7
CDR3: CASSFGTSGYEQYF

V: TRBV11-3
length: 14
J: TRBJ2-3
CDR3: CASSFSGERDTQYF

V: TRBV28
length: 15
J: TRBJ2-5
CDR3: CASSLLGRGQETQYF

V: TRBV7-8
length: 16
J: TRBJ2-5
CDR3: CASSLLGREAGETQYF

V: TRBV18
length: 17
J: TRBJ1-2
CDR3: CASSPRAYGTVDYGYTF

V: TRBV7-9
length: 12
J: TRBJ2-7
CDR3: CASGGRTYEQYF

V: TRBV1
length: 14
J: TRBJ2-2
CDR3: CTSSRSGSGRGAVF

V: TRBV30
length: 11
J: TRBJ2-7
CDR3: CAWTRGYEQYF

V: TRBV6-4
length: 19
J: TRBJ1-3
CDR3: CASSDFWGETGGIGNTIYF

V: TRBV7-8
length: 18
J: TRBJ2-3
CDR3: CASSLGGNRRGGSYTQYF

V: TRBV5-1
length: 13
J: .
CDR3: CASSLAAYYEQYF

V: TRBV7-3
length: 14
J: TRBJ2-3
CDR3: CASSPSHSSDTQYF

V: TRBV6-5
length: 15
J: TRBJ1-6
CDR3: CASSYYGVYNSPLHF

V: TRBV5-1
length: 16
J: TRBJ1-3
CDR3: CASSLTGDPSGNTIYF

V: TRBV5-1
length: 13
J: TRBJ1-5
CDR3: CASSLLPSQPQHF

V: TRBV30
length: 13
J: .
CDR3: CAWTSPPSYEQYF

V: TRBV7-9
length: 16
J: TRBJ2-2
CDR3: CASSLGGLANTGELFF

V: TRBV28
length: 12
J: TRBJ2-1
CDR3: CASRVAINEQFF

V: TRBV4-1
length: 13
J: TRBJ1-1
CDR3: CASSQTISFAAFF

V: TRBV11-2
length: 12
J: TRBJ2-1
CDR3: CASSLDLGEQFF

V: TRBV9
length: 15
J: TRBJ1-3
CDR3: CASSVAGASGNTIYF

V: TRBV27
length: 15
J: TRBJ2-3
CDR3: CASSFGQPTIDTQYF

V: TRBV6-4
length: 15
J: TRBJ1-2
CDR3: CASSPTAGAQGGYTF

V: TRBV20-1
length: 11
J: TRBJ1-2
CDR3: CSARVGVGYTF

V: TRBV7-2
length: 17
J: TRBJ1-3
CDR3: CASSPGVAGGPGNTIYF

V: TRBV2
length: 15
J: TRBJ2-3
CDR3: CASTQDRQYTDTQYF

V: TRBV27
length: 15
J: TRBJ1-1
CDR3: CASSFRGVGNTEAFF

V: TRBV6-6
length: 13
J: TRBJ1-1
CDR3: CASSYSMAREAFF

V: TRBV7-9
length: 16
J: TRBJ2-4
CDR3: CASSFLGQSKKNIQYF

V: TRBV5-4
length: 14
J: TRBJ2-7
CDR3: CASSLNQGAYEQYF

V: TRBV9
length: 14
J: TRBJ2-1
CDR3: CASSTGQGWNEQFF

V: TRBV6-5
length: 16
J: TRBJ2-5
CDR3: CASSYDGGVYQETQYF

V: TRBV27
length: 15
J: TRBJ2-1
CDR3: CASRWGTGGYNEQFF

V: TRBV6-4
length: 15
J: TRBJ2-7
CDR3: CATRPGQRSSYEQYF

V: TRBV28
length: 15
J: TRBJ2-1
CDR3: CASSLSSSTGDEQFF

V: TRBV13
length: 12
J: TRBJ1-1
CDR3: CASSSRDSRSFF

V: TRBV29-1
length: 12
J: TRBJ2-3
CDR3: CSAVISTDTQYF

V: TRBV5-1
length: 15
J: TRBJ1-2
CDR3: CASSSGQEKDYGYTF

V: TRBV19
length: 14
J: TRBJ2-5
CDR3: CASSGGLDQETQYF

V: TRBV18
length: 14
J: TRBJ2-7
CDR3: CASSGQGSENEQYF

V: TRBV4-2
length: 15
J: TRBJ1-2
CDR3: CASSQDSPRNYGYTF

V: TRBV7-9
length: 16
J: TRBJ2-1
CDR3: CASSSPGLQWGDEQFF

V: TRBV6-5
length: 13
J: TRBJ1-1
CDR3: CASSYSYGTEAFF

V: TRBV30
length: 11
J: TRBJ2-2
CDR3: CAWGEPVQLFF

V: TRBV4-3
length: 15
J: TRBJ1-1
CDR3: CASSRASQKNTEAFF